This T cell receptor beta chain is from a study of T cells after posttransplantation cyclophosphamide. In its sample, this clone was seen many times. Profiled with immunoSEQ multiplex PCR; TCRdb holds only in-frame clones, not every one. Listed for the sample are some 39,000 clones, none seen a single time. This receptor was identified in a girl under 18 in good health, CMV-negative, and a related stem cell transplant donor. The sequencing input was PBMCs.

The CDR3 nucleotides read TGTGCCAGCAGCTTAACGCCCGGGGGAAACACCGGGGAGCTGTTTTTT. It specifies CASSLTPGGNTGELFF. The J gene is TRBJ2-2, the V gene TRBV7-3; maybe TRBD2 (6 bases). Germline V gene sequence: CDR1 SGHTA, CDR2 FQGTGA. V was clipped by 0 bases and J by 2 bases, with 10 bases between them. The CDR3 length is 16 residues. The entire variable domain, with the rest obtained from reference TRBV7-3 and TRBJ2-2, is as follows: GAGVSQTPSNKVTEKGKYVELRCDPISGHTALYWYRQSLGQGPEFLIYFQGTGAADDSGLPNDRFFAVRPEGSVSTLKIQRTERGDSAVYLCASSLTPGGNTGELFFGEGSRLTVL.